This T cell receptor (beta chain) derives from a study of blood T cells in healthy people across ages. Peripheral blood from each donor was collected in a volume of approximately 10 milliliters. Germline CDR1 is SQVTM and CDR2 is ANQGSEA. CDR3 length: 12 residues. V gave up 7 bases and J gave up 5 bases; unmatched junction bases: 6. Using a J-beta primer mix together with a sample-barcoded 5' primer, a second PCR was run for about 6 to 12 cycles. TCRdb processed the 5' RACE reads anew with MiXCR; each CDR3 protein has one entry. The sample has over 600,000 distinct CDR3 sequences, around a fifth seen once.

The V and J genes are TRBV29-1 and TRBJ1-1, with TRBD1 identical over 8 bases. The sequenced sample was blood. The sequence derives from a man between 65 and 85 years old in good health. The CDR3 coding sequence is TGCAGCGAGCAGGGGGCATTAACTGAAGCTTTCTTT. Its protein is CSEQGALTEAFF.